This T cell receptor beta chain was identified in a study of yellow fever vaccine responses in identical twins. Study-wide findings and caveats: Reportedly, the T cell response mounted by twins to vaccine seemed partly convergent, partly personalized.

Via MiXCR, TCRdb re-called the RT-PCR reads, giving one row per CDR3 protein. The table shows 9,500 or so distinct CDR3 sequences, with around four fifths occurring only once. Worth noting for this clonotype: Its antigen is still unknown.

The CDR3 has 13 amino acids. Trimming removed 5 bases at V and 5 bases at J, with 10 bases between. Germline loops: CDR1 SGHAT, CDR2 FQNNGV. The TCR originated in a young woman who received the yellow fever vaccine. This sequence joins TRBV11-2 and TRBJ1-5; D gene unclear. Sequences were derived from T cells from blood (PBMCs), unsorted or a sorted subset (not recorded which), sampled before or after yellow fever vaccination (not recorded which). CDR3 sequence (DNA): TGTGCCAGCAGCAATGGTCCGGATCAGCCCCAGCATTTT. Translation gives CASSNGPDQPQHF.